This entry concerns a single TCR beta chain. This sample was included in a study of blood T cell repertoires in COVID-19. Background on the study: Collection of acute and convalescent COVID-19 samples took place in the United States, Italy and Spain. In each case, the material was cDNA or gDNA derived from T cells, B-cell-depleted T cells, or PBMCs.

How the authors handled the data: Nucleated cell counts were estimated from reference gene primer amplification. The assay was immunoSEQ multiplex PCR, and TCRdb's table has in-frame clones only and misses some. The V and J calls and clone size are taken from that table; D and trimming were inferred from the DNA. Found here are some 83,000 clones, approximately 89% of them singletons; the top ten hold roughly 0.43%. Material for sequencing was peripheral blood. The source is a man in his sixties with acute or convalescent COVID-19.

CDR3 coding DNA: TGTGCCAGCAGCTTGGATTCAACTTATAATGAAAAACTGTTTTTT. It yields the protein CASSLDSTYNEKLFF. This chain links TRBV5-6 with TRBJ1-4; no reliable D call. This CDR3 region has 15 residues. Germline V lookup: CDR1 SGHDT, CDR2 YYEEEE. V gave up 0 bases and J gave up 4 bases, with 10 bases separating them.